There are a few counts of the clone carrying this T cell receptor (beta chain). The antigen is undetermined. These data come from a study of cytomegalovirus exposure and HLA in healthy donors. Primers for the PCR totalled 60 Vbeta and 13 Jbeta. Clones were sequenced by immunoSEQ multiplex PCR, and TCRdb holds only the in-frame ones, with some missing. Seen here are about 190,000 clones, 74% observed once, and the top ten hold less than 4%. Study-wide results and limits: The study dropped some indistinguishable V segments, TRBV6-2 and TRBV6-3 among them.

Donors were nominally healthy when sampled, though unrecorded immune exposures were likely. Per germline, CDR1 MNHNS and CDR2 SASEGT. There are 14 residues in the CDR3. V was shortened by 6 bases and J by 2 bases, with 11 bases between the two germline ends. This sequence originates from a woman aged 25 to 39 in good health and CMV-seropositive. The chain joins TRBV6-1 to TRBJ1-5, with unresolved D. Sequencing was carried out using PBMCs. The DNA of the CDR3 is TGTGCCAGCAGGGAGTATCTGGGCAATCAGCCCCAGCATTTT. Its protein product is CASREYLGNQPQHF.